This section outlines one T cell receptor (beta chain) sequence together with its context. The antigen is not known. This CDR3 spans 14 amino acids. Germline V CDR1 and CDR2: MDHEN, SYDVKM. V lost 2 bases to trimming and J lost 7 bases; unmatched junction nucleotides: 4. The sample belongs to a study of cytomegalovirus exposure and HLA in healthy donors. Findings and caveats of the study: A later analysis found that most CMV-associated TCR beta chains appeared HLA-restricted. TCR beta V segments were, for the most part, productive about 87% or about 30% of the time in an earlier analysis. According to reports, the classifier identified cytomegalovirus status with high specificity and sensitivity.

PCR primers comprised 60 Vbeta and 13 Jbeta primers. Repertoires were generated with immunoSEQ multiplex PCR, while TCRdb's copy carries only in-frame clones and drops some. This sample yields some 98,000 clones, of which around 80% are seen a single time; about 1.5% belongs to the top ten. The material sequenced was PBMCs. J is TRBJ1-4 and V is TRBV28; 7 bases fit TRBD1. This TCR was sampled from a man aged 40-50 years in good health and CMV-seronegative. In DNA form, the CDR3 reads TGTGCCAGCAGTTTAAGGGGACAGATTGAAAAACTGTTTTTT. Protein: CASSLRGQIEKLFF.